The rows below give T cell receptor beta chains drawn from one sample of a study of blood T cell dynamics during melanoma immunotherapy. Generated by immunoSEQ multiplex PCR, the TCRdb table keeps only in-frame clones and is missing some. This table holds about 19,000 clones, nearly 90% found once. Material: blood, obtained from a patient treated with checkpoint blockade. These receptors came from a human donor with melanoma. The conserved cysteine and the conserved F or W are not part of the CDR3 here. A D gene is named only where the DNA matches it firmly.

d_gene | j_gene | v_gene | CDR3aa
NA | TRBJ1-4 | TRBV19 | ASTQWSNEKLF
NA | TRBJ1-2 | TRBV28 | ASSLQKHYGYT
NA | TRBJ1-3 | TRBV9 | ASSVDSGSGNTIY
TRBD2 | TRBJ2-3 | TRBV6-5 | ASSYGLARTDTQY
TRBD1 | TRBJ2-7 | TRBV19 | ASSSDTGGSYEQY
TRBD2 | TRBJ2-7 | TRBV28 | ASAILAASSYEQY
NA | TRBJ1-1 | TRBV7-2 | ASSLVWSRAGAF
TRBD2 | TRBJ2-7 | TRBV27 | ASSSLAEEAYEQY
NA | TRBJ2-5 | TRBV25-1 | ASSELGGETQY
TRBD1 | TRBJ2-2 | TRBV5-4 | ASSRIRDRVTGELF
NA | TRBJ2-1 | TRBV5-6 | ASSSVDYNEQF
TRBD1 | TRBJ2-6 | TRBV5-1 | ASSYPGGSGANVLT
NA | TRBJ1-1 | TRBV4-1 | ASSQSNTEAF
NA | TRBJ2-1 | TRBV25-1 | ASSEDVSYNEQF
TRBD1 | TRBJ1-2 | TRBV28 | ASTYRDREIYGYT
TRBD1 | TRBJ1-4 | TRBV28 | ASSLNRGIYEKLF
TRBD2 | TRBJ2-3 | TRBV19 | ASTVTVGGAGDTQY
TRBD1 | TRBJ1-5 | TRBV19 | ASRSDRVINQPQH
TRBD1 | TRBJ2-1 | TRBV18 | ASSPPGTAYNEQF
NA | TRBJ2-7 | TRBV2 | ASSEVATLTAYEQY
TRBD1 | TRBJ2-7 | TRBV11-2 | ASSLETGQAYEQY
NA | TRBJ2-1 | TRBV7-8 | ASSLIRYEQF
NA | TRBJ2-5 | TRBV5-1 | ASSLDPDQETQY
NA | TRBJ2-1 | TRBV11-2 | ASSLGGLARTYYNEQF
NA | TRBJ1-2 | TRBV4-2 | ASRHGPTAPKGYT
TRBD1 | NA | TRBV5-1 | ASSLMTGGINEQY